What follows are 15 T cell receptor beta chains derived from one specimen sequenced in a study of cytomegalovirus exposure and HLA in healthy donors. Primers included in the PCR were 60 Vbeta and 13 Jbeta primers. Assay: immunoSEQ multiplex PCR; the TCRdb copy retains only in-frame clones and omits some. The data show 73,000 or so clones, with under 85% seen just once and approximately 16% held by the top ten. Material: PBMCs. The receptors shown here come from a woman in her thirties or forties in good health and CMV-seropositive.

The CDR3, as DNA: TGTGCCAGCAGTGGGACTTATTCACCCCTCCACTTT. This translates into CASSGTYSPLHF. The chain uses TRBV6-6 and TRBJ1-6, with a possible D match to TRBD1 (5 bases). The CDR3 loop spans 12 amino acids. Germline V gene sequence: CDR1 MNHNY, CDR2 SVGAGI (reference sequence). The V and J ends lost 5 bases and 8 bases respectively, with 7 bases between them.

This chain links TRBV9 with TRBJ1-1, with a tentative D call TRBD1 (6 bases). The CDR3 is 15 amino acids. V lost 1 base and J lost 2, with 12 bases in between. Germline V gives CDR1 SGDLS, CDR2 YYNGEE. CDR3 coding DNA: TGTGCCAGCAGCGTACGACAGGACGGAAACACTGAAGCTTTCTTT. Protein sequence: CASSVRQDGNTEAFF.

V is TRBV5-6 and J is TRBJ2-5; 8 positions match TRBD1. The V gene end was trimmed by 7 bases and the J gene end by 5 bases; junction bases not matched to a gene: 7. The CDR3 runs to 13 residues. Looked up from germline, CDR1 is SGHDT and CDR2 is YYEEEE. The CDR3, as DNA: TGTGCCAGCGCGACAGGGGCAAGGGAGACCCAGTACTTC. This sequence encodes CASATGARETQYF.

This rearrangement joins TRBV15 to TRBJ1-4; the match to TRBD1 covers 7 bases. CDR3 length: 16 amino acids. V shed 0 bases and J 5 bases; nucleotides not matched to a gene: 6. The V gene's germline CDR1 is LNHNV and CDR2 YYDKDF (reference sequence). The CDR3 reads CATSRDLEGANEKLFF. CDR3 in DNA: TGTGCCACCAGCAGAGATCTGGAGGGGGCAAATGAAAAACTGTTTTTT.

V is TRBV29-1 and J is TRBJ2-2, with TRBD2 identical over 10 bases. This CDR3 is built from 13 residues. CDR1 and CDR2 from the germline V gene are SQVTM and ANQGSEA. J lost 7 bases, V lost 4 bases, and 3 bases had no gene match. The CDR3 spells CSVASGSGGELFF. CDR3 DNA: TGCAGCGTTGCTAGCGGGAGTGGCGGGGAGCTGTTTTTT.

This clone turned up a few times. V gene TRBV10-3 combines with J gene TRBJ1-1; the D gene is possibly TRBD1 (6 bases). This CDR3 spans 13 amino acids. V was trimmed by 4 bases and J by 5 bases, leaving 11 bases between them. Germline V lookup: CDR1 ENHRY, CDR2 SYGVKD. The CDR3 region has the DNA TGTGCCATCAGTGTGGGGGCTTCGACTGAAGCTTTCTTT. Its translation: CAISVGASTEAFF.

CDR3 residues: CASSPRVSTDTQYF. The CDR3 bases are TGTGCCAGTAGCCCCAGGGTTAGCACAGATACGCAGTATTTT. The chain recombines TRBV19 with TRBJ2-3; D perhaps matches TRBD1 (5 bases). The germline gives CDR1 LNHDA, CDR2 SQIVND (reference sequence). The V gene lost 6 bases and the J gene lost 0 bases, with 10 bases spanning the gap. The CDR3 covers 14 residues.

This clone was observed a handful of times. This chain uses TRBV6-5 with TRBJ1-5, with TRBD1 matching over 9 bases. The CDR3 length is 15 residues. Trimming at V came to 5 bases and at J to 1 base, leaving 3 bases not matched to a gene. From germline, CDR1 is MNHEY and CDR2 SVGAGI. CDR3 DNA: TGTGCCAGCAGTCCCGACAGGGGGAGCAATCAGCCCCAGCATTTT. This codes for CASSPDRGSNQPQHF.

This CDR3 reads CASSQGGQVGANVLTF. The DNA of the CDR3 is TGCGCCAGCAGCCAAGGGGGACAGGTTGGGGCCAACGTCCTGACTTTC. This chain links TRBV4-3 with TRBJ2-6; 8 nucleotides agree with TRBD1. Losses at the gene ends were 1 base for V and 3 bases for J; bases not matched to a gene: 2. Germline loops: CDR1 LGHNA, CDR2 YSLEER. The CDR3 loop spans 16 amino acids.

This clone was detected only once. The chain has TRBV14 and TRBJ1-1; D might be TRBD1 (5 bases). This CDR3 region has 13 residues. V lost 8 bases and J lost 5, with 15 bases in between. Germline CDR1 and CDR2: SGHDN and FVKESK. DNA for the CDR3: TGTGCCAGCTCCGGGGGTCTGGGGACTGAAGCTTTCTTT. It translates to CASSGGLGTEAFF.

As to this clone: Other nucleotide sequences in the sample specify the same CDR3. CDR3 residues: CASSQDRGRTEAFF. Here the CDR3 DNA reads TGCGCCAGCAGCCAAGACAGGGGGCGAACTGAAGCTTTCTTT. V gene TRBV4-1 combines with J gene TRBJ1-1, with 8 bases matching TRBD1. Germline values: CDR1 MGHRA, CDR2 YSYEKL. This CDR3 comprises 14 residues. V was pared by 0 bases and J by 5 bases, with 2 bases of the junction left unmatched.

V is TRBV28 and J is TRBJ2-7; tentative D call: TRBD2 (6 bases). The CDR3 loop spans 14 amino acids. V dropped 8 bases and J dropped 12 bases, with 26 bases sitting between them. The germline V gene encodes CDR1 MDHEN and CDR2 SYDVKM. As DNA, the CDR3 is TGTGCCAGCGGCAACACCGGGACTTCCCTAGGCACGTACTTC. This gives the protein CASGNTGTSLGTYF.

This clone was found once. The V and J genes are TRBV27 and TRBJ1-5; the D is unclear. Germline V gene data show CDR1 as MNHEY and CDR2 as SMNVEV (reference sequence). The length of the CDR3 is 15 residues. Trimming pared 1 base from V and 7 bases from J, leaving 14 bases between. The CDR3 DNA follows: TGTGCCAGCAGTTTATTAGGCGGGGTTGGACAGCCCCAGCATTTT. As protein: CASSLLGGVGQPQHF.

DNA for the CDR3: TGTGCCAGCATCCCCGGGACAACGAACACCGGGGAGCTGTTTTTT. Translation gives CASIPGTTNTGELFF. The chain couples TRBV6-6 to TRBJ2-2, with TRBD1 as a possible D gene (6 bases). Germline V gene data show CDR1 as MNHNY and CDR2 as SVGAGI (reference sequence). The CDR3 has 15 residues. V was trimmed by 7 bases and J by 0 bases, leaving 12 bases between them.

The chain recombines TRBV10-1 with TRBJ2-1; 10 bases align to TRBD2. This CDR3 spans 15 amino acids. Trimming at V came to 3 bases and at J to 7 bases, leaving 6 bases not matched to a gene. Germline V gives CDR1 WNHNN, CDR2 SYGVQD (reference sequence). The CDR3: CASSDEREGRNEQFF. The CDR3 nucleotides read TGCGCCAGCAGTGACGAGCGGGAGGGCCGAAATGAGCAGTTCTTC.